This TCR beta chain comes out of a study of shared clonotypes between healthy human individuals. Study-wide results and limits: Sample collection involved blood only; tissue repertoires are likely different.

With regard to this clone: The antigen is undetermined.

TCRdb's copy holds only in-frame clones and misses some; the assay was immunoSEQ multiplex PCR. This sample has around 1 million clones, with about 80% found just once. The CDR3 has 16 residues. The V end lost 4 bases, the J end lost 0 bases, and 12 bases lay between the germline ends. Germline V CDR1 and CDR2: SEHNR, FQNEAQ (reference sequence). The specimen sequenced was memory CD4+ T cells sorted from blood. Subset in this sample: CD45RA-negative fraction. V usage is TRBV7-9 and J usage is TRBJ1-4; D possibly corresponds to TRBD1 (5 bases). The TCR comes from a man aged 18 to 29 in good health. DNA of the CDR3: TGTGCCAGCAGCTCACTGACAGCTGCAACTAATGAAAAACTGTTTTTT. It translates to CASSSLTAATNEKLFF.